These T cell receptor beta chains were read from a single sample in a study of CD8 T cells in Susac syndrome. TCRdb analysed the immunoSEQ multiplex PCR reads with MiXCR anew, one entry per CDR3 protein. The table shows roughly 150,000 distinct CDR3 sequences, with 85% to 95% occurring only once. Source material: CD4+ T cells from PBMCs. Receptor source: a human donor with Susac syndrome. Each CDR3 is given with its conserved first and last residue. A D gene is named only where the DNA matches it firmly. Only part of the rows carry a size: once, few, many, or a class if the clone is expanded.

v_call: TRBV3-1; clone_size: .; d_call: .; j_call: TRBJ1-6; cdr3_aa: CASSQVQGYSPLHF; cdr3_nt: TGTGCCAGCAGCCAAGTGCAGGGTTATTCACCCCTCCACTTT
v_call: TRBV4-1; clone_size: .; d_call: TRBD1; j_call: TRBJ1-1; cdr3_aa: CASSQGRDSFEAFF; cdr3_nt: TGCGCCAGCAGCCAAGGCCGGGACAGCTTTGAAGCTTTCTTT
v_call: TRBV7-2; clone_size: .; d_call: .; j_call: TRBJ1-4; cdr3_aa: CASSQGWYEKLFF; cdr3_nt: TGTGCCAGCAGCCAAGGGTGGTATGAAAAACTGTTTTTT
v_call: TRBV20-1; clone_size: once; d_call: TRBD2; j_call: TRBJ2-1; cdr3_aa: CSALGVTSTPNEQFF; cdr3_nt: TGCAGTGCCCTGGGTGTGACTAGCACACCCAATGAGCAGTTCTTC
v_call: TRBV11-2; clone_size: .; d_call: TRBD2; j_call: TRBJ2-1; cdr3_aa: CASTPGLGGGEQFF; cdr3_nt: TGTGCCAGCACTCCCGGGCTCGGGGGAGGGGAGCAGTTCTTC
v_call: TRBV7-2; clone_size: .; d_call: .; j_call: TRBJ1-5; cdr3_aa: CASSPPNEPQHF; cdr3_nt: TGTGCCAGCAGTCCCCCTAACGAGCCCCAGCATTTT
v_call: TRBV20-1; clone_size: .; d_call: TRBD1; j_call: TRBJ2-1; cdr3_aa: CSARGQGRLSLGNEQFF; cdr3_nt: TGCAGTGCTAGGGGACAGGGTAGGTTATCCCTCGGCAATGAGCAGTTCTTC
v_call: TRBV7-2; clone_size: .; d_call: .; j_call: TRBJ2-7; cdr3_aa: CASSLAGLIPLEQYF; cdr3_nt: TGTGCCAGCAGCTTAGCGGGACTTATTCCCCTCGAGCAGTACTTC
v_call: TRBV29-1; clone_size: .; d_call: .; j_call: TRBJ2-5; cdr3_aa: CSVEDPASRWTQYF; cdr3_nt: TGCAGCGTTGAAGATCCCGCTAGTCGGTGGACCCAGTACTTC
v_call: TRBV11-2; clone_size: .; d_call: .; j_call: TRBJ2-1; cdr3_aa: CASSLGIGPYNEQFF; cdr3_nt: TGTGCCAGCAGCTTAGGGATCGGCCCCTACAATGAGCAGTTCTTC
v_call: TRBV6-5; clone_size: .; d_call: .; j_call: TRBJ1-5; cdr3_aa: CASRREADQPQHF; cdr3_nt: TGTGCCAGCAGGAGGGAGGCCGATCAGCCCCAGCATTTT
v_call: TRBV3-1; clone_size: .; d_call: .; j_call: TRBJ2-2; cdr3_aa: CASSQEGRRGTGELFF; cdr3_nt: TGTGCCAGCAGCCAAGAAGGTCGGAGGGGAACCGGGGAGCTGTTTTTT
v_call: TRBV24-1; clone_size: .; d_call: .; j_call: TRBJ1-2; cdr3_aa: CATSDLRYAGYTF; cdr3_nt: TGTGCCACCAGTGATTTGAGATACGCTGGCTACACCTTC
v_call: TRBV4-2; clone_size: .; d_call: TRBD1; j_call: TRBJ2-7; cdr3_aa: CASSQGPQDRELRYEQYF; cdr3_nt: TGTGCCAGCAGCCAAGGTCCCCAAGACAGGGAATTGCGCTACGAGCAGTACTTC
v_call: TRBV4-3; clone_size: .; d_call: TRBD2; j_call: TRBJ2-3; cdr3_aa: CASSQETTSGNTDTQYF; cdr3_nt: TGCGCCAGCAGCCAAGAAACAACTAGCGGTAACACAGATACGCAGTATTTT
v_call: TRBV5-1; clone_size: .; d_call: TRBD1; j_call: TRBJ2-2; cdr3_aa: CATGTGLDWAGELFF; cdr3_nt: TGCGCCACCGGGACAGGGCTTGATTGGGCCGGGGAGCTGTTTTTT
v_call: TRBV19; clone_size: .; d_call: .; j_call: TRBJ1-2; cdr3_aa: CASSIDRGHYGYTF; cdr3_nt: TGTGCCAGTAGTATAGACCGAGGACACTATGGCTACACCTTC
v_call: TRBV25-1; clone_size: .; d_call: .; j_call: TRBJ2-5; cdr3_aa: CASSELDKGTQYF; cdr3_nt: TGTGCCAGCAGTGAACTCGACAAAGGAACCCAGTACTTC
v_call: TRBV29-1; clone_size: .; d_call: .; j_call: TRBJ2-1; cdr3_aa: CSVGITGIPNEQFF; cdr3_nt: TGCAGCGTGGGGATTACAGGGATCCCCAATGAGCAGTTCTTC
v_call: TRBV25-1; clone_size: .; d_call: .; j_call: TRBJ2-1; cdr3_aa: CASSGVAGSYNEQFF; cdr3_nt: TGTGCCAGCAGTGGGGTGGCGGGGTCCTACAATGAGCAGTTCTTC
v_call: TRBV24-1; clone_size: .; d_call: .; j_call: TRBJ1-2; cdr3_aa: CATSDPRQDGYTF; cdr3_nt: TGTGCCACCAGTGATCCCAGACAGGATGGCTACACCTTC
v_call: TRBV6-5; clone_size: .; d_call: .; j_call: TRBJ1-1; cdr3_aa: CASSRLGSGNTEAFF; cdr3_nt: TGTGCCAGCAGCCGTTTGGGGAGTGGGAACACTGAAGCTTTCTTT
v_call: TRBV29-1; clone_size: .; d_call: .; j_call: TRBJ2-5; cdr3_aa: CSSGWAQGALYF; cdr3_nt: .
v_call: TRBV5-1; clone_size: once; d_call: .; j_call: TRBJ1-5; cdr3_aa: CASSLTPGVQQPQHF; cdr3_nt: TGCGCCAGCAGCTTAACCCCAGGGGTACAACAGCCCCAGCATTTT
v_call: TRBV6-5; clone_size: .; d_call: .; j_call: TRBJ1-6; cdr3_aa: CASSYSMGDSPLHF; cdr3_nt: TGTGCCAGCAGTTACTCGATGGGGGATTCACCCCTCCACTTT
v_call: TRBV3-1; clone_size: .; d_call: .; j_call: TRBJ1-2; cdr3_aa: CASSQRGGPAGGYTF; cdr3_nt: TGTGCCAGCAGCCAAAGGGGGGGCCCGGCAGGAGGCTACACCTTC
v_call: TRBV7-2; clone_size: .; d_call: TRBD1; j_call: TRBJ1-4; cdr3_aa: CASSLTGTALNEKLFF; cdr3_nt: TGTGCCAGCAGCTTGACCGGGACAGCTCTTAATGAAAAACTGTTTTTT
v_call: TRBV3-1; clone_size: .; d_call: TRBD2; j_call: TRBJ2-7; cdr3_aa: CASSQLGLATYEQYF; cdr3_nt: TGTGCCAGCAGCCAACTTGGACTAGCGACCTACGAGCAGTACTTC
v_call: TRBV9; clone_size: once; d_call: TRBD2; j_call: TRBJ2-3; cdr3_aa: CASSALAGVSTDTQYF; cdr3_nt: TGTGCCAGCAGCGCCCTAGCGGGGGTTAGCACAGATACGCAGTATTTT
v_call: TRBV20-1; clone_size: .; d_call: .; j_call: TRBJ2-1; cdr3_aa: CSANQVGVDNEQFF; cdr3_nt: TGCAGTGCTAACCAAGTGGGTGTCGACAATGAGCAGTTCTTC
v_call: TRBV12-3/TRBV12-4; clone_size: .; d_call: TRBD1; j_call: TRBJ2-7; cdr3_aa: CASSLRGQGPYEQYF; cdr3_nt: TGTGCCAGCAGTTTAAGGGGACAGGGACCCTACGAGCAGTACTTC
v_call: TRBV4-2; clone_size: .; d_call: TRBD2; j_call: TRBJ2-1; cdr3_aa: CASSQDEGTSGGNEQFF; cdr3_nt: TGTGCCAGCAGCCAAGATGAGGGGACTAGCGGGGGCAATGAGCAGTTCTTC
v_call: TRBV29-1; clone_size: .; d_call: TRBD2; j_call: TRBJ2-1; cdr3_aa: CSVPGLAGGYNEQFF; cdr3_nt: TGCAGCGTTCCGGGACTAGCGGGGGGCTACAATGAGCAGTTCTTC
v_call: TRBV13; clone_size: .; d_call: .; j_call: TRBJ2-2; cdr3_aa: CASSLNRRTGELFF; cdr3_nt: TGTGCCAGCAGCTTAAACAGAAGGACCGGGGAGCTGTTTTTT
v_call: TRBV29-1; clone_size: .; d_call: .; j_call: TRBJ2-5; cdr3_aa: CSARRTEETQYF; cdr3_nt: TGCAGCGCTCGACGGACGGAGGAGACCCAGTACTTC
v_call: TRBV20-1; clone_size: .; d_call: .; j_call: TRBJ2-3; cdr3_aa: CSARPDSETQYF; cdr3_nt: TGCAGTGCTAGGCCGGACAGCGAAACGCAGTATTTT
v_call: TRBV15; clone_size: once; d_call: TRBD1; j_call: TRBJ2-2; cdr3_aa: CATSRERDRADTGELFF; cdr3_nt: TGTGCCACCAGCAGAGAACGGGACAGGGCGGACACCGGGGAGCTGTTTTTT
v_call: TRBV23-1; clone_size: .; d_call: .; j_call: TRBJ1-2; cdr3_aa: CASDKEGNYGYTF; cdr3_nt: TGCGCCAGCGACAAGGAGGGTAACTATGGCTACACCTTC
v_call: TRBV18; clone_size: .; d_call: .; j_call: TRBJ1-2; cdr3_aa: CASSPLQGYTF; cdr3_nt: TGTGCCAGCTCACCCCTCCAGGGCTACACCTTC
v_call: TRBV3-1; clone_size: .; d_call: TRBD2; j_call: TRBJ2-3; cdr3_aa: CASSPPGAGGKDTQYF; cdr3_nt: TGTGCCAGCAGCCCCCCAGGAGCGGGGGGAAAAGATACGCAGTATTTT
v_call: TRBV5-1; clone_size: .; d_call: .; j_call: TRBJ2-1; cdr3_aa: CASSGFGDLYNEQFF; cdr3_nt: TGCGCCAGCAGCGGATTTGGGGATCTCTACAATGAGCAGTTCTTC
v_call: TRBV7-6; clone_size: .; d_call: TRBD2; j_call: TRBJ2-3; cdr3_aa: CASSPLAGATTDTQYF; cdr3_nt: TGTGCCAGCAGCCCCTTAGCGGGGGCCACGACAGATACGCAGTATTTT
v_call: TRBV7-8; clone_size: .; d_call: .; j_call: TRBJ1-2; cdr3_aa: CASSGGTGYGYTF; cdr3_nt: TGTGCCAGCAGCGGCGGAACTGGCTATGGCTACACCTTC
v_call: TRBV14; clone_size: .; d_call: .; j_call: TRBJ1-2; cdr3_aa: CASSRGGYGYTF; cdr3_nt: TGTGCCAGCAGCCGGGGGGGTTATGGCTACACCTTC
v_call: TRBV18; clone_size: .; d_call: .; j_call: TRBJ2-1; cdr3_aa: CASSPLPSSYNEQFF; cdr3_nt: TGTGCCAGCTCCCCACTCCCTAGCTCCTACAATGAGCAGTTCTTC
v_call: TRBV5-1; clone_size: .; d_call: .; j_call: TRBJ2-2; cdr3_aa: CASRPVEGELFF; cdr3_nt: TGCGCCAGCAGACCTGTCGAAGGGGAGCTGTTTTTT
v_call: TRBV20-1; clone_size: once; d_call: TRBD2; j_call: TRBJ2-1; cdr3_aa: CSARVGGGEQFF; cdr3_nt: TGCAGTGCTAGAGTCGGGGGGGGTGAGCAGTTCTTC
v_call: TRBV13; clone_size: few; d_call: .; j_call: TRBJ2-7; cdr3_aa: CASSLSSSEQYF; cdr3_nt: TGTGCCAGCAGCTTATCCAGCTCCGAGCAGTACTTC
v_call: TRBV15; clone_size: .; d_call: .; j_call: TRBJ2-2; cdr3_aa: CATSRDYRVGGTGELFF; cdr3_nt: TGTGCCACCAGCAGAGATTATAGGGTGGGGGGCACCGGGGAGCTGTTTTTT